Following are 17 T cell receptor beta chains from one sample sequenced in a study of beta chain features in type 1 diabetes (dated by TCRdb to the late 2010s). The library came from the immunoSEQ multiplex PCR assay. The entire amount of isolated RNA was reverse transcribed using the High Capacity cDNA Reverse Transcription Kit, so the sequenced TCRB transcripts were expressed ones. The table comes from immuneACCESS by way of TCRdb, which keeps in-frame sequences with V and J called. Part of the clones is missing from these tables; in studies checked, under half for an unresolved V gene and the rest for unknown reasons. The sample table shows approximately 150,000 clones, and about 10% are seen once. Clones ranked in the top ten supply approximately 1.3% of the sample. Material for sequencing was naive CD4+ T cells from blood. This specimen's cell subset or site label, per the study, means: true naive CD4+ T cells. The origin of the receptors is a man younger than 35 in good health.

The chain has TRBV11-2 and TRBJ1-1; D ambiguous. This CDR3 comprises 13 residues. CDR1 SGHAT and CDR2 FQNNGV come from the germline V gene. The V end was cut by 5 bases, the J end by 0 bases, with 7 bases between. CDR3 sequence: CASSKDMNTEAFF. The CDR3 DNA reads TGTGCCAGCAGCAAAGACATGAACACTGAAGCTTTCTTT.

This clone has ten or more counts. The CDR3 DNA reads as TGTGCCACCAGCAGAGCGGAAGGGGGGAACACTGAAGCTTTCTTT. Protein product: CATSRAEGGNTEAFF. The chain links TRBV15 to TRBJ1-1; weak D call: TRBD1 (6 bases). Germline CDR1 and CDR2: LNHNV and YYDKDF (reference sequence). CDR3 length equals 15 residues. V lost 1 base, J lost 1 base, and 10 bases lay in between.

Only a few counts were recorded for this clone. The rearrangement uses TRBV7-2 and TRBJ2-3, with 11 bases aligning to TRBD2. Germline values: CDR1 SGHTA, CDR2 FQGNSA. This CDR3 comprises 17 residues. V trimming: 2 bases; J trimming: 2 bases; junction bases outside the gene matches: 6. This CDR3 is CASSLTSSGGHTDTQYF. The CDR3 region has the DNA TGTGCCAGCAGCTTAACGTCTAGCGGGGGGCACACAGATACGCAGTATTTT.

This clone was found a few times. The chain links TRBV5-1 to TRBJ2-7, with TRBD1 matching 7 bases. From germline, CDR1 is SGHRS and CDR2 YFSETQ. The V and J ends lost 4 bases and 0 bases, in that order; junction bases with no gene match: 4. There are 14 residues in the CDR3. The CDR3 spells CASSDGTDSYEQYF. DNA for the CDR3: TGCGCCAGCAGCGATGGGACAGACTCCTACGAGCAGTACTTC.

This clone was observed many times. The CDR3 coding sequence is TGTGCCAGCAGCTCAGTCCCAGAGACCCAGTACTTC. The encoded protein is CASSSVPETQYF. The chain uses TRBV7-9 and TRBJ2-5; D is ambiguous. From germline, CDR1 is SEHNR and CDR2 FQNEAQ (reference sequence). The germline V and J ends were trimmed by 4 bases and 4 bases, with 7 bases remaining between them. The CDR3 is 12 residues long.

This clone turned up a few times. The chain carries TRBV11-1 and TRBJ2-7, with D maybe TRBD1 (6 bases). Between the trimmed V and J ends, which lost 1 base and 4 bases, there was a span of 14 bases. The CDR3 runs 15 residues. CDR1 and CDR2 from the germline V gene are SGHAT and FQDESV (reference sequence). The CDR3 protein is CASSLGPDRRYEQYF. CDR3 in DNA: TGTGCCAGCAGCTTAGGGCCGGACAGAAGATACGAGCAGTACTTC.

This clone was picked up a small number of times. V gene TRBV9 combines with J gene TRBJ1-2; possibly TRBD1 for D (5 bases). From germline, CDR1 is SGDLS and CDR2 YYNGEE. The CDR3 loop spans 15 amino acids. V was cut by 0 bases and J by 1 base, with 10 bases left in between. The CDR3 loop is CASSVGWGSNYGYTF. In nucleotides, the CDR3 is TGTGCCAGCAGCGTAGGTTGGGGCAGTAACTATGGCTACACCTTC.

The CDR3 DNA reads TGTGCCAGTAGCACAACCCGGCGGGTCGATCAGCCCCAGCATTTT. This codes for CASSTTRRVDQPQHF. This chain connects TRBV19 to TRBJ1-5; D is uncertain. Trimming cost V 6 bases and J 5 bases, with 17 bases left between them. The CDR3 contains 15 residues. Per the germline V gene, CDR1 is LNHDA and CDR2 is SQIVND (reference sequence).

This clone appeared a few times. The chain has TRBV11-2 and TRBJ2-1; possibly TRBD1 for D (5 bases). Deletions cut 5 bases from V and 4 bases from J, with 9 bases between. The germline V gene encodes CDR1 SGHAT and CDR2 FQNNGV. There are 13 residues in the CDR3. As DNA, the CDR3 is TGTGCCAGCAGCGCCAGACAGTACAATGAGCAGTTCTTC. It specifies CASSARQYNEQFF.

There are a few counts of this clone. V gene TRBV7-2 combines with J gene TRBJ1-1, with D possibly being TRBD1 (6 bases). Trimming shortened V by 4 bases and J by 1 base, and 10 bases separated the two germline ends. The germline CDR1 and CDR2 sequences are SGHTA and FQGNSA. The CDR3 is 14 amino acids. The CDR3 protein is CASSWGGPNTEAFF. For the CDR3, the DNA is TGTGCCAGCAGCTGGGGGGGCCCGAACACTGAAGCTTTCTTT.

The table lists this clone with a few counts. The rearrangement links TRBV7-6 to TRBJ2-7, with TRBD2 identical over 11 bases. Germline V gene data show CDR1 as SGHVS and CDR2 as FNYEAQ. There are 16 residues in the CDR3. V lost 0 bases to trimming and J lost 0 bases; unmatched junction nucleotides: 1. Here the CDR3 DNA reads TGTGCCAGCAGCTTAGCGACTAGCGGGATCTCCTACGAGCAGTACTTC. This codes for CASSLATSGISYEQYF.

The chain employs TRBV7-2 and TRBJ2-2; D is unresolved. The length of the CDR3 is 15 residues. Between the trimmed V and J ends, which lost 1 base and 3 bases, there was a span of 9 bases. Germline V gives CDR1 SGHTA, CDR2 FQGNSA. CDR3 sequence reads: CASSLDTGDTGELFF. In nucleotides, the CDR3 is TGTGCCAGCAGCTTAGATACCGGTGACACCGGGGAGCTGTTTTTT.

This clone occurred a few times. The chain combines TRBV27 with TRBJ2-1; no reliable D call. The CDR3 spans 12 residues. Trimming stripped 4 bases from V and 6 bases from J, with 7 bases between. The germline gives CDR1 MNHEY, CDR2 SMNVEV (reference sequence). The CDR3 loop is CASSSLFNEQFF. The CDR3 DNA sequence: TGTGCCAGCAGTTCCCTGTTCAATGAGCAGTTCTTC.

This chain links TRBV7-2 with TRBJ2-2; the match to TRBD1 covers 9 bases. Germline V gene lookup returns CDR1 SGHTA and CDR2 FQGNSA. This CDR3 contains 15 residues. The junction had 7 bases not matched to a gene; V was cut back by 5 bases and J by 6 bases. The CDR3 here is CASSPGTGRAGELFF. DNA for the CDR3: TGTGCCAGCAGCCCCGGGACAGGGAGGGCCGGGGAGCTGTTTTTT.

This clone has a handful of counts. An end of the junction does not agree with germline; a read error may underlie this. The chain carries TRBV5-1 and TRBJ2-1; no reliable D call. CDR3 length: 12 amino acids. Germline-derived CDR1 and CDR2 are SGHRS and YFSETQ. CDR3 bases: TGCGCCAGCAGCTTGGACTACCATGAGCAGTTCTTC. Translation: CASSLDYHEQFF.

The V call is TRBV30, the J call TRBJ2-3; tentatively, D is TRBD2 (6 bases). Between the trimmed V and J ends, which lost 2 bases and 4 bases, there was a span of 10 bases. The CDR3 is made up of 13 amino acids. Germline CDR1 reads GTSNPN; CDR2 reads SVGIG (reference sequence). CDR3 nucleotide sequence: TGTGCCTGGAGTCGGCGGGGCCCAGATACGCAGTATTTT. This translates into CAWSRRGPDTQYF.

The rearrangement joins TRBV6-5 to TRBJ2-7; TRBD2 matches at 7 bases. The CDR3 is 13 amino acids. CDR1 and CDR2 (germline): MNHEY, SVGAGI. V lost 4 bases to trimming and J lost 3 bases; unmatched junction nucleotides: 3. For the CDR3, the DNA is TGTGCCAGCAGTTTAGGACTAGTCTACGAGCAGTACTTC. Protein sequence: CASSLGLVYEQYF.